Each of the 27 T cell receptor beta chains below was sequenced from the same sample in a study of cytomegalovirus exposure and HLA in healthy donors. Primers included in the PCR were 60 Vbeta and 13 Jbeta primers. The assay was immunoSEQ multiplex PCR, and TCRdb's table has in-frame clones only and misses some. The sample lists some 150,000 clones, 82% seen once, with less than 10% in the top ten. Specimen: PBMCs. The receptors originated from a woman aged 45-65 years in good health and CMV-seropositive.

V gene TRBV2 combines with J gene TRBJ2-1; 11 bases fit TRBD2. Germline V gene data show CDR1 as SNHLY and CDR2 as FYNNEI. This CDR3 has 16 amino acids. V dropped 6 bases and J dropped 0; count of bases not matched to a gene: 4. CDR3 in amino acids: CASSRTSGSSYNEQFF. CDR3 DNA: TGTGCCAGCAGCCGCACTAGCGGGAGCTCCTACAATGAGCAGTTCTTC.

The chain recombines TRBV28 with TRBJ2-5, with TRBD1 matching over 12 bases. From germline, CDR1 is MDHEN and CDR2 SYDVKM. The J segment lost 4 bases and the V segment lost 6 bases, leaving 9 bases of the junction unmatched. CDR3 length equals 16 residues. The CDR3 is CASSLGGTGGGETQYF. CDR3 nucleotide sequence: TGTGCCAGCAGCCTTGGCGGGACAGGGGGCGGAGAGACCCAGTACTTC.

The chain carries TRBV18 and TRBJ1-1; the D gene is possibly TRBD1 (6 bases). V lost 1 base, J lost 0 bases, and 15 bases lay in between. The CDR3 runs 17 residues. The germline gives CDR1 KGHSH, CDR2 LQKENI. CDR3 sequence: CASSPLATGGLNTEAFF. In DNA form, the CDR3 reads TGTGCCAGCTCACCACTAGCAACGGGGGGCTTGAACACTGAAGCTTTCTTT.

The chain couples TRBV5-5 to TRBJ2-1; D is possibly TRBD2 (5 bases). This CDR3 region has 16 residues. The V and J ends lost 4 bases and 0 bases respectively, with 14 bases between them. In germline, CDR1 is SGHKS, CDR2 YYEKEE (reference sequence). The CDR3 DNA follows: TGTGCCAGCAGCACGGTGGTGGGGAGCTCCTACAATGAGCAGTTCTTC. Its protein is CASSTVVGSSYNEQFF.

This rearrangement joins TRBV30 to TRBJ1-2; D is undetermined. The CDR3 loop spans 15 amino acids. The V end lost 7 bases, the J end lost 7 bases, and 25 bases lay between the germline ends. Per the germline V gene, CDR1 is GTSNPN and CDR2 is SVGIG (reference sequence). The CDR3 DNA follows: TGTGCCTCCCTGCACCGGGGTAGTTTACGGGGTGGCTACACCTTC. It translates to CASLHRGSLRGGYTF.

Note on this clone: The sample contains more than one DNA sequence encoding this CDR3. The genes are TRBV7-3 and TRBJ2-1; no firm D call. Germline CDR1 and CDR2: SGHTA and FQGTGA. There are 14 residues in the CDR3. V was cut by 4 bases and J by 0 bases, with 7 bases left in between. The CDR3 loop is CASSSSVSYNEQFF. CDR3 nucleotide sequence: TGTGCCAGCAGCTCCTCCGTCTCCTACAATGAGCAGTTCTTC.

This chain joins TRBV9 and TRBJ2-3, with D possibly being TRBD2 (6 bases). Germline CDR1 SGDLS, CDR2 YYNGEE. The ends were cut back, 6 bases at V and 4 bases at J, with 15 bases in the middle. The CDR3 totals 14 residues. This CDR3 is CASTQTGDPDTQYF. CDR3 coding DNA: TGTGCCAGCACCCAGACGGGGGACCCAGATACGCAGTATTTT. The full variable domain, in which reference TRBV9 and TRBJ2-3 provide the parts outside the CDR3, is DSGVTQTPKHLITATGQRVTLRCSPRSGDLSVYWYQQSLDQGLQFLIQYYNGEERAKGNILERFSAQQFPDLHSELNLSSLELGDSALYFCASTQTGDPDTQYFGPGTRLTVL.

The chain links TRBV6-5 to TRBJ2-1, with a weak D call TRBD2 (5 bases). V lost 7 bases and J lost 9, with 22 bases in between. This CDR3 comprises 15 residues. Germline CDR1 is MNHEY and CDR2 is SVGAGI. The chain's CDR3 is CASTRPGAAGVEQFF. CDR3 DNA sequence: TGTGCCAGCACTCGCCCAGGAGCGGCAGGTGTTGAGCAGTTCTTC.

The J gene is TRBJ1-6, the V gene TRBV12-5; TRBD1 aligns across 12 bases. Germline assignment: CDR1 LGHNT and CDR2 FRNRAP. This CDR3 region has 19 residues. Germline trimming cut 5 bases from V and 8 bases from J; bases unmatched to any gene: 16. CDR3 sequence (DNA): TGTGCTAGTGGTGCCGGGGACAGGGGGCTTGGGGCTAGCCATTCACCCCTCCACTTT. Protein product: CASGAGDRGLGASHSPLHF.

V and J are TRBV7-2 and TRBJ1-4; the D is unclear. Trimming took off 4 bases at V and 8 bases at J, with 8 bases between the two ends. The germline gives CDR1 SGHTA, CDR2 FQGNSA. The CDR3 has 12 amino acids. CDR3 loop: CASSWVGEKLFF. CDR3 nucleotides: TGTGCCAGCAGCTGGGTCGGGGAAAAACTGTTTTTT.

The rearrangement joins TRBV19 to TRBJ2-1, with TRBD1 matching 9 bases. The CDR3 contains 14 residues. Looked up from germline, CDR1 is LNHDA and CDR2 is SQIVND (reference sequence). The ends lost 1 base at V and 9 bases at J; junction bases unmatched: 4. The CDR3 sequence: CASSIGDREAEQFF. Written as DNA, the CDR3 is TGTGCCAGTAGTATAGGGGACAGGGAGGCTGAGCAGTTCTTC.

V is TRBV6-6 and J is TRBJ1-5; TRBD1 agrees at 8 bases. Germline loops: CDR1 MNHNY, CDR2 SVGAGI (reference sequence). This CDR3 is built from 12 residues. The V and J ends lost 6 bases and 9 bases, in that order; junction bases with no gene match: 4. The CDR3 loop is CASSQGARPQHF. In nucleotides, the CDR3 is TGTGCCAGCAGCCAGGGGGCAAGGCCCCAGCATTTT.

V usage is TRBV30 and J usage is TRBJ1-2; the D gene is possibly TRBD1 (6 bases). The CDR3 has 12 residues. Per germline, CDR1 GTSNPN and CDR2 SVGIG (reference sequence). Trimming took off 1 base at V and 4 bases at J, with 7 bases between the two ends. CDR3 nucleotides: TGTGCCTGGAGTGCACAGGGCTATGGCTACACCTTC. Its protein is CAWSAQGYGYTF.

The gene calls are TRBV30 and TRBJ2-3; 8 bases line up with TRBD2. The J segment lost 1 base and the V segment lost 3 bases, leaving 3 bases of the junction unmatched. CDR1 is GTSNPN and CDR2 is SVGIG in the germline V gene (reference sequence). This CDR3 region has 14 residues. The CDR3 protein is CAWSRGGGTDTQYF. The CDR3 DNA sequence: TGTGCCTGGAGCCGGGGGGGAGGCACAGATACGCAGTATTTT.

The V gene is TRBV19, the J gene TRBJ1-2; D is perhaps TRBD1 (6 bases). Trimming removed 4 bases from V and 0 bases from J, with 9 bases in between. The CDR3 has 14 residues. From germline, CDR1 is LNHDA and CDR2 SQIVND (reference sequence). The CDR3 bases are TGTGCCAGTAGTACGAGACAGGCTAACTATGGCTACACCTTC. As protein: CASSTRQANYGYTF.

The chain has TRBV5-4 and TRBJ2-5; a weak D match, TRBD2 (5 bases). The CDR3 is made up of 15 amino acids. The V end was cut by 4 bases, the J end by 5 bases, with 18 bases between. The V gene's germline CDR1 is SGHNT and CDR2 YYREEE (reference sequence). Here the CDR3 reads CASSSTWGVGETQYF. In DNA form, the CDR3 reads TGTGCCAGCAGCAGCACCTGGGGAGTTGGGGAGACCCAGTACTTC.

The chain is built from TRBV30 and TRBJ2-4, with 9 bases lining up with TRBD2. This CDR3 is built from 17 residues. Trimming took 2 bases from V and 7 from J; bases not matched to a gene: 15. Per germline, CDR1 GTSNPN and CDR2 SVGIG (reference sequence). The CDR3: CAWSMGWGTSGRNIQYF. As DNA, the CDR3 is TGTGCCTGGAGTATGGGCTGGGGGACCAGCGGGAGGAACATTCAGTACTTC.

The V call is TRBV6-1, the J call TRBJ1-5; 7 bases are shared with TRBD1. V dropped 7 bases and J dropped 0; count of bases not matched to a gene: 6. The CDR3 totals 15 residues. CDR1 and CDR2 from the germline V gene are MNHNS and SASEGT. The CDR3 nucleotides are TGTGCCAGCAATACCGGGACAGATAGCAATCAGCCCCAGCATTTT. It yields the protein CASNTGTDSNQPQHF.

This chain joins TRBV6-1 and TRBJ1-5, with 7 bases identical to TRBD1. Germline V gives CDR1 MNHNS, CDR2 SASEGT. V gave up 7 bases and J gave up 5 bases; unmatched junction bases: 5. The CDR3 sequence is 13 residues long. DNA for the CDR3: TGTGCCAGCATCGACAGGGATCATCAGCCCCAGCATTTT. Translating gives CASIDRDHQPQHF.

J is TRBJ1-2 and V is TRBV15; D possibly corresponds to TRBD1 (5 bases). Per the germline V gene, CDR1 is LNHNV and CDR2 is YYDKDF (reference sequence). The CDR3 has 12 amino acids. V gave up 0 bases and J gave up 6 bases, with 5 bases separating them. CDR3 loop: CATSRDRDGYTF. The CDR3 nucleotides are TGTGCCACCAGCAGAGACAGGGATGGCTACACCTTC.

The chain combines TRBV28 with TRBJ1-4, with 8 positions matching TRBD1. V dropped 4 bases and J dropped 8; count of bases not matched to a gene: 12. Germline V gene lookup returns CDR1 MDHEN and CDR2 SYDVKM. CDR3 size: 16 residues. The CDR3 region has the DNA TGTGCCAGCAGTTCACAGGGGACAGGAGATACCGAAAAACTGTTTTTT. This translates into CASSSQGTGDTEKLFF.

V usage is TRBV15 and J usage is TRBJ2-6; D not certain. CDR3 length: 16 amino acids. Germline-derived CDR1 and CDR2 are LNHNV and YYDKDF (reference sequence). The V end lost 3 bases, the J end lost 3 bases, and 12 bases lay between the germline ends. The CDR3 region has the DNA TGTGCCACCAGCAGGGCCTACACGGGTGGGGCCAACGTCCTGACTTTC. Its translation is CATSRAYTGGANVLTF.

This rearrangement joins TRBV18 to TRBJ2-4; tentative D call: TRBD2 (5 bases). Deletions cut 6 bases from V and 6 bases from J, with 21 bases between. Per germline, CDR1 KGHSH and CDR2 LQKENI. The CDR3 totals 16 residues. CDR3: CASSRTAGSIGNIQYF. CDR3 sequence (DNA): TGTGCCAGCTCCCGGACTGCCGGTTCGATCGGAAACATTCAGTACTTC.

The V gene is TRBV7-2, the J gene TRBJ2-1; 7 bases align to TRBD1. This CDR3 is 17 amino acids long. Germline CDR1 SGHTA, CDR2 FQGNSA. Unmatched junction bases numbered 8, after V lost 1 base and J lost 2 bases. CDR3 in DNA: TGTGCCAGCAGCTTAGTTACAGGGGCTGGCCCCTACAATGAGCAGTTCTTC. Protein product: CASSLVTGAGPYNEQFF.

CDR3 sequence reads: CASSFRGRGQGDTQYF. The CDR3 region has the DNA TGTGCCAGCAGTTTTAGAGGCAGGGGGCAAGGAGATACGCAGTATTTT. This chain joins TRBV7-9 and TRBJ2-3, with 8 bases aligning to TRBD1. The CDR3 runs to 16 residues. Per the germline V gene, CDR1 is SEHNR and CDR2 is FQNEAQ (reference sequence). Losses at the gene ends were 6 bases for V and 5 bases for J; bases not matched to a gene: 13.

This clone was counted a single time. V is TRBV9 and J is TRBJ1-1; D not certain. In germline, CDR1 is SGDLS, CDR2 YYNGEE. The V end was cut by 4 bases, the J end by 0 bases, with 22 bases between. CDR3 length: 18 amino acids. DNA of the CDR3: TGTGCCAGCAGCATTTCTCCGCGGAGACCTAGAATGAACACTGAAGCTTTCTTT. It is translated as CASSISPRRPRMNTEAFF.

CDR3 in amino acids: CASSNGGEQYF. The CDR3 DNA reads as TGTGCCAGCAGTAACGGGGGGGAGCAGTACTTC. This chain uses TRBV6-5 with TRBJ2-7, with TRBD2 matching 7 bases. Germline CDR1 MNHEY, CDR2 SVGAGI. The length of the CDR3 is 11 residues. Trimming cost V 5 bases and J 7 bases; bases outside gene matches: 2.